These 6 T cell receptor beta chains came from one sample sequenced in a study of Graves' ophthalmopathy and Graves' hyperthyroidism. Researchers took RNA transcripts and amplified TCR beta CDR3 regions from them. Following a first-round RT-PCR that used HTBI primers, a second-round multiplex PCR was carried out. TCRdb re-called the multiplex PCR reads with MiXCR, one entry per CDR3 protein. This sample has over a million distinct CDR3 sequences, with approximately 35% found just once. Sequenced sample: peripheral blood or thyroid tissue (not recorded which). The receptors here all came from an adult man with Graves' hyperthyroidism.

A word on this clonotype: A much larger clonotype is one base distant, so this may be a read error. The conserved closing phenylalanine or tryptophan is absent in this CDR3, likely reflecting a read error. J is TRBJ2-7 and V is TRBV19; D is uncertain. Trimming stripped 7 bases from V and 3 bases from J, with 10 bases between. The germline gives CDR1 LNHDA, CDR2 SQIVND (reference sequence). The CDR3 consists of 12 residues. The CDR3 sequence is CASNRKGYEQYL. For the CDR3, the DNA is TGTGCCAGTAATCGAAAGGGCTACGAGCAGTACTTA.

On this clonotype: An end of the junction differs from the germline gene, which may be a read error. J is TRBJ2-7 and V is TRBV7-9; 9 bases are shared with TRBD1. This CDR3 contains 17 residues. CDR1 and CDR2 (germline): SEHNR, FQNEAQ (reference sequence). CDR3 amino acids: CASSQGLRQGEGYEQYF. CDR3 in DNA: TGCGCCAGCAGCCAAGGGCTTAGACAGGGGGAAGGATACGAGCAGTACTTC.

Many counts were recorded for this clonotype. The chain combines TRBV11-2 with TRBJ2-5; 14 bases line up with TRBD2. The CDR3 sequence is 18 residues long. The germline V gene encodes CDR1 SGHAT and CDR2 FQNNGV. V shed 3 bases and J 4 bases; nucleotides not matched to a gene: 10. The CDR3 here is CASSFHWTSGGPSETQYF. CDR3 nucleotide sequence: TGTGCCAGCAGCTTCCATTGGACTAGCGGGGGGCCCTCAGAGACCCAGTACTTC.

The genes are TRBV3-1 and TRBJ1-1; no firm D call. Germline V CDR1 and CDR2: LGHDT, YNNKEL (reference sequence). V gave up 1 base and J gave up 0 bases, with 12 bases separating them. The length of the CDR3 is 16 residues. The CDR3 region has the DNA TGTGCCAGCAGCCAAGTTACGGTTCTCATGAACACTGAAGCTTTCTTT. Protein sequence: CASSQVTVLMNTEAFF.

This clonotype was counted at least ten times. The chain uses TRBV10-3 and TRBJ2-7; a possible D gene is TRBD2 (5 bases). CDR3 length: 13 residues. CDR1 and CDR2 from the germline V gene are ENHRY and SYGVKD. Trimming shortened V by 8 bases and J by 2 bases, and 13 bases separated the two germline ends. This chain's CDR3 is CAIGGQSTYEQYF. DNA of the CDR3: TGTGCCATCGGCGGGCAGAGTACCTACGAGCAGTACTTC.

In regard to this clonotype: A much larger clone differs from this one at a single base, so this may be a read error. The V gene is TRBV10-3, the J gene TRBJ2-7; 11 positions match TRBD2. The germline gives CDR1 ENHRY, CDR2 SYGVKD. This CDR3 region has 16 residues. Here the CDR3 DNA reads TGTGCCATCAGTTCTCGAACTAGCGGGGGCTCCCACGAGCAGTACTTC. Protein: CAISSRTSGGSHEQYF.